A selection of T cell receptor beta chains follows, all from one sample in a study of blood T cell repertoires in COVID-19. The repertoire was sequenced with immunoSEQ multiplex PCR; TCRdb's copy has only in-frame clones and lacks some. The sample lists a few hundred thousand clones, 86% occurring once. Specimen: peripheral blood. Receptors originate from a man aged 18-30 years with active or convalescent COVID-19. CDR3s include the opening cysteine and the closing phenylalanine or tryptophan. A D gene is named only where the DNA matches it firmly. Clone size is given for some rows only: seen once, a few or many times, or a class if the clone is expanded.

abundance,j_gene,d_gene,v_gene,CDR3aa,CDR3nt
once,TRBJ2-1,-,TRBV12-3/TRBV12-4,CASSLELAEQFF,TGTGCCAGCAGTTTAGAACTAGCTGAGCAGTTCTTC
-,TRBJ1-2,TRBD1,TRBV6-6,CASTPTGPYGYTF,TGTGCCAGCACTCCGACAGGGCCCTATGGCTACACCTTC
-,TRBJ2-2,-,TRBV29-1,CSAFRAGELFF,TGCAGCGCATTCAGGGCCGGGGAGCTGTTTTTT
few,TRBJ2-2,TRBD1,TRBV2,CASSESGGKSGELFF,TGTGCCAGCAGTGAATCAGGGGGCAAGTCCGGGGAGCTGTTTTTT
-,TRBJ2-6,-,TRBV11-2,CASSLPGSGANVLTF,TGTGCCAGCAGCTTACCGGGCTCTGGGGCCAACGTCCTGACTTTC
-,TRBJ1-1,-,TRBV6-2/TRBV6-3,CASSPQGQNTEAFF,TGTGCCAGCAGTCCACAGGGCCAAAACACTGAAGCTTTCTTT
-,TRBJ2-7,-,TRBV2,CASSDPGSLPYEQYF,TGTGCCAGCAGTGACCCAGGGTCTTTGCCCTACGAGCAGTACTTC
-,TRBJ1-5,-,TRBV21-1,CASSKYRGHSDQPQHF,TGTGCCAGCAGCAAATACAGGGGGCATTCGGATCAGCCCCAGCATTTT
-,TRBJ2-7,TRBD2,TRBV7-9,CASSLGLAGGSYEQYF,TGTGCCAGCAGCCTAGGACTAGCGGGAGGCTCCTACGAGCAGTACTTC
-,TRBJ1-2,TRBD1,TRBV5-4,CASSLTGGGRYGYTF,TGTGCCAGCAGCTTGACGGGAGGGGGCCGTTATGGCTACACCTTC
-,TRBJ2-5,TRBD2,TRBV7-8,CASSPGLAGGPSETQYF,TGTGCCAGCAGCCCAGGACTAGCGGGAGGGCCATCAGAGACCCAGTACTTC
-,TRBJ2-3,-,TRBV11-2,CASSLPVGRADTQYF,TGTGCCAGCAGCCTACCGGTCGGGCGGGCAGATACGCAGTATTTT
-,TRBJ1-5,-,TRBV12-3/TRBV12-4,CASSRQGNQPQHF,TGTGCCAGCAGCCGCCAGGGGAATCAGCCCCAGCATTTT
-,TRBJ2-1,-,TRBV18,CASSPVSNEQFF,TGTGCCAGCTCACCAGTTTCAAATGAGCAGTTCTTC
-,TRBJ2-7,-,TRBV27,CASGLIGDEQYF,TGTGCCAGCGGACTTATTGGGGACGAGCAGTACTTC
-,TRBJ1-2,TRBD1,TRBV18,CATWDSIDYGYTF,TGTGCCACCTGGGACAGTATTGACTATGGCTACACCTTC
once,TRBJ2-1,-,TRBV6-5,CASNKDSGHNEQFF,TGTGCCAGCAATAAAGATAGCGGACACAATGAGCAGTTCTTC
few,TRBJ2-3,TRBD2,TRBV5-1,CASSGGTSRTDTQYF,TGCGCCAGCAGCGGCGGGACTAGCCGTACAGATACGCAGTATTTT
few,TRBJ2-3,TRBD1,TRBV2,CASRRRQGVNTDTQYF,TGTGCCAGCAGACGCAGACAGGGGGTAAACACAGATACGCAGTATTTT
once,TRBJ2-3,TRBD1,TRBV6-5,CASSLNRGETDTQYF,TGTGCCAGCAGTCTAAACAGGGGAGAGACAGATACGCAGTATTTT
few,TRBJ2-7,-,TRBV19,CASSTGTHSSYEQYF,TGTGCCAGTAGTACCGGGACTCACAGCTCCTACGAGCAGTACTTC
-,TRBJ2-5,-,TRBV11-3,CASMGEETQYF,TGTGCCAGCATGGGAGAAGAGACCCAGTACTTC
-,TRBJ1-1,-,TRBV29-1,CSVETGLTGTEAFF,TGCAGCGTGGAGACGGGACTCACGGGGACTGAAGCTTTCTTT
-,TRBJ2-3,TRBD2,TRBV5-1,CASSLAGAGGEDTQYF,TGCGCCAGCAGCTTGGCGGGGGCGGGGGGGGAAGATACGCAGTATTTT
-,TRBJ2-2,TRBD2,TRBV7-3,CASSKGTMRGGELFF,TGTGCCAGCAGCAAAGGGACTATGAGGGGCGGGGAGCTGTTTTTT
many,TRBJ2-3,-,TRBV5-1,CASKNRDSNTDTQYF,TGCGCCAGCAAGAACCGGGACTCTAACACAGATACGCAGTATTTT
-,TRBJ2-7,-,TRBV20-1,CSASRRGRSEAYEQYF,TGCAGTGCTAGTCGTCGGGGTAGGAGCGAAGCCTACGAGCAGTACTTC
-,TRBJ1-5,-,TRBV6-5,CASSYSGAPGEPQHF,TGTGCCAGCAGTTACTCTGGAGCCCCTGGTGAGCCCCAGCATTTT
-,TRBJ2-1,-,TRBV21-1,CASSLRRGEQFF,TGTGCCAGCAGCCTCCGCCGGGGGGAGCAGTTCTTC
few,TRBJ1-6,TRBD1,TRBV5-1,CASSLDRTGVGAPLHF,TGCGCCAGCAGCTTGGACCGGACAGGGGTAGGTGCACCCCTCCACTTT
-,TRBJ2-3,-,TRBV5-1,CASSAGTTDTQYF,TGCGCCAGCAGCGCGGGGACCACAGATACGCAGTATTTT
once,TRBJ1-5,-,TRBV12-3/TRBV12-4,CASKRAGQPQHF,TGTGCCAGCAAGAGGGCGGGGCAGCCCCAGCATTTT
-,TRBJ1-6,-,TRBV27,CASTHGGSPLHF,TGTGCCAGCACCCACGGGGGGTCACCCCTCCACTTT
-,TRBJ1-1,-,TRBV27,CASSILGELNTEAFF,TGTGCCAGCAGTATCCTCGGGGAACTGAACACTGAAGCTTTCTTT
-,TRBJ1-5,-,TRBV30,CAWGTASDQPQHF,TGTGCCTGGGGTACAGCCTCCGATCAGCCCCAGCATTTT
-,TRBJ1-6,TRBD1,TRBV5-1,CASSSGQERPLHF,TGCGCCAGCAGCTCTGGACAGGAAAGGCCCCTCCACTTT
-,TRBJ1-1,-,TRBV5-1,CASSLSVNTEAFF,TGCGCCAGCAGCTTGTCAGTGAACACTGAAGCTTTCTTT
-,TRBJ1-1,TRBD1,TRBV5-1,CASSLLGQGFGDTEAFF,TGCGCCAGCAGCTTATTGGGACAGGGATTTGGCGACACTGAAGCTTTCTTT
-,TRBJ2-1,-,TRBV7-3,CASTPGSSSYNEQFF,TGTGCCAGCACCCCCGGGTCAAGCTCCTACAATGAGCAGTTCTTC
-,TRBJ2-3,-,TRBV5-1,CASSLVGGPADTQYF,TGCGCCAGCAGCTTGGTGGGGGGGCCCGCAGATACGCAGTATTTT
-,TRBJ2-5,-,TRBV18,CASSPGQRQETQYF,TGTGCCAGCTCCCCCGGACAGAGACAAGAGACCCAGTACTTC
-,TRBJ2-7,-,TRBV29-1,CSVGLDTISYEQYF,TGCAGCGTTGGCTTGGACACCATCTCCTACGAGCAGTACTTC
-,TRBJ1-4,TRBD1,TRBV4-1,CASSQVYTGEEEKLFF,TGCGCCAGCAGCCAAGTATACACAGGGGAGGAAGAAAAACTGTTTTTT
-,TRBJ1-2,-,TRBV5-6,CASSLAGGYTF,TGTGCCAGCAGCTTGGCCGGGGGCTACACCTTC
-,TRBJ2-3,-,TRBV11-2,CASTQTGGGLGTDTQYF,TGTGCCAGCACCCAGACCGGAGGGGGCTTAGGCACAGATACGCAGTATTTT
-,TRBJ1-4,-,TRBV3-1/TRBV3-2,CASSQDPLGTGGEKLFF,TGTGCCAGCAGCCAAGATCCCCTTGGGACTGGGGGGGAAAAACTGTTTTTT
-,TRBJ2-7,-,TRBV9,CASSVTSGAIYEQYF,TGTGCCAGCAGCGTAACGTCAGGGGCAATCTACGAGCAGTACTTC
-,TRBJ2-7,-,TRBV5-6,CASSLGVGFYEQYF,TGTGCCAGCAGCTTAGGGGTAGGGTTCTACGAGCAGTACTTC
-,TRBJ2-3,TRBD2,TRBV20-1,CSASSDSGRADTQYF,TGCAGTGCTAGTAGTGATAGCGGGAGAGCCGATACGCAGTATTTT
-,TRBJ1-6,TRBD1,TRBV12-3/TRBV12-4,CASRHRGSPLHF,TGTGCCAGCAGACACAGGGGGTCACCCCTCCACTTT
-,TRBJ2-1,TRBD2,TRBV11-3,CASSPPATSVGEQFF,TGTGCCAGCAGCCCCCCAGCGACTAGCGTTGGTGAGCAGTTCTTC